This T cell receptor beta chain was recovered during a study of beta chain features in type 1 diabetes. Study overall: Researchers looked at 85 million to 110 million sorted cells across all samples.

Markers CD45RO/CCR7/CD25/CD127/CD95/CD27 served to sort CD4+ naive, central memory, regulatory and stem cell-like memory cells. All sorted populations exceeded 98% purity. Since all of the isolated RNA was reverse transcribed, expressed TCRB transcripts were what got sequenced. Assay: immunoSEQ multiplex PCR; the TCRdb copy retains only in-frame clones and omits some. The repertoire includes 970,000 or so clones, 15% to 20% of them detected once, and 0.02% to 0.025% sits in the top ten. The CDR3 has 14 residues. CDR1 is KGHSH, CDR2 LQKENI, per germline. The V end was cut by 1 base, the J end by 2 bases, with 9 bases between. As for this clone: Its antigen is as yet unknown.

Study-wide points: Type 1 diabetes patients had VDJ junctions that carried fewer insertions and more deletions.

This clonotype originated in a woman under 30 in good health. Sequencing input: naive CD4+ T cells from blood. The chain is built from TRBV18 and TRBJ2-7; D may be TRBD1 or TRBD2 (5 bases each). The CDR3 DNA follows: TGTGCCAGCTCACCACGAGGGACCCCCTACGAGCAGTACTTC. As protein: CASSPRGTPYEQYF.